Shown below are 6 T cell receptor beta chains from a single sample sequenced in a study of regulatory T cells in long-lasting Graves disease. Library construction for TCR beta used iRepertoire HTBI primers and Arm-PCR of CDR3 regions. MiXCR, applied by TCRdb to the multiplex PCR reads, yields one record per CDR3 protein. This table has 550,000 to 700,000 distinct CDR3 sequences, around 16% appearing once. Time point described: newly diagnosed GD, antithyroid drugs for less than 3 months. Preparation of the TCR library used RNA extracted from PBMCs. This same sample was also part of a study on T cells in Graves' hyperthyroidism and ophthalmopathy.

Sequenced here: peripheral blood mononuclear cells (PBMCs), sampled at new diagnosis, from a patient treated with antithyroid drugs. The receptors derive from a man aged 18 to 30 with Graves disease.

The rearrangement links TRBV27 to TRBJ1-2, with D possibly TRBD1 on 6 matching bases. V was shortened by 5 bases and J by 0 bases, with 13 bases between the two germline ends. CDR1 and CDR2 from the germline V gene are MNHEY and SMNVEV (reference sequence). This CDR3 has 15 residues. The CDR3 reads CASSRYREANYGYTF. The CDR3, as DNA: TGTGCCAGCAGTCGGTACAGGGAAGCTAACTATGGCTACACCTTC.

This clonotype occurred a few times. The CDR3 region has the DNA TGTGCCACCAGTGAGGGACAGGGGAACACCGGGGAGCTGTTTTTT. Translating it yields CATSEGQGNTGELFF. The chain joins TRBV24-1 to TRBJ2-2; TRBD1 matches 9 bases. There are 15 residues in the CDR3. In germline, CDR1 is KGHDR, CDR2 SFDVKD. Germline trimming cut 4 bases from V and 1 base from J; bases unmatched to any gene: 0.

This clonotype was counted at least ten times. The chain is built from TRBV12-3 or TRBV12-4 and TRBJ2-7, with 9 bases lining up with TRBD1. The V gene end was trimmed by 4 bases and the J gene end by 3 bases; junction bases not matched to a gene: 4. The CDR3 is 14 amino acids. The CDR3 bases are TGTGCCAGCAGTTCGGACAGGGGAATCTACGAGCAGTACTTC. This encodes CASSSDRGIYEQYF.

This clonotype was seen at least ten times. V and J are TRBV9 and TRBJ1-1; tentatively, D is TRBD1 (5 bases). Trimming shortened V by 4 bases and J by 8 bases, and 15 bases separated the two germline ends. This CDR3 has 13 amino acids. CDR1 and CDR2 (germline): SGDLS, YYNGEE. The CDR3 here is CASSPEGRSEAFF. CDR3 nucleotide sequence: TGTGCCAGCAGCCCAGAGGGACGCAGCGAAGCTTTCTTT. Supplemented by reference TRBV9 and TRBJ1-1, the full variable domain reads DSGVTQTPKHLITATGQRVTLRCSPRSGDLSVYWYQQSLDQGLQFLIQYYNGEERAKGNILERFSAQQFPDLHSELNLSSLELGDSALYFCASSPEGRSEAFFGQGTRLTVV.

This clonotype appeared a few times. CDR3 bases: TGCAGCGCCGAACCCGGTGGGACCGTTGAAGCTTTCTTT. Translating gives CSAEPGGTVEAFF. V and J are TRBV29-1 and TRBJ1-1; D perhaps matches TRBD1 (5 bases). The germline gives CDR1 SQVTM, CDR2 ANQGSEA. The CDR3 covers 13 residues. V shed 7 bases and J shed 7 bases, with 19 bases lying between them.

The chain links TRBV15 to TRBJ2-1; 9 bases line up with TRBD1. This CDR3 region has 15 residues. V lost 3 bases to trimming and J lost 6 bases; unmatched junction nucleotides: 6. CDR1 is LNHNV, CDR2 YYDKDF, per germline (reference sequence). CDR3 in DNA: TGTGCCACCAGCAGGGAAGGACAGGGGTCCAATGAGCAGTTCTTC. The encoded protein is CATSREGQGSNEQFF.